The clone carrying this T cell receptor beta chain was seen only a few times. In TCRdb, the 5' RACE reads were re-called with MiXCR into one record per CDR3 protein. The table shows some 130,000 distinct CDR3 sequences, with 15% to 20% occurring only once. This specimen belongs to a study of T-cell memory formation after mild COVID-19. This CDR3 is 16 amino acids long. Per germline, CDR1 SGDLS and CDR2 YYNGEE. The V and J ends lost 4 bases and 2 bases, in that order; junction bases with no gene match: 11. Sample: PBMCs or a T cell subset sorted from them (not recorded which). This chain joins TRBV9 and TRBJ2-7; 8 bases map to TRBD2. The source is an adult woman who had mild COVID-19 (a few samples of this study predate the infection). Cell type and time point are not known. CDR3 in amino acids: CASSPGGSGRTYEQYF. In nucleotides, the CDR3 is TGTGCCAGCAGCCCGGGAGGCAGCGGGAGAACCTACGAGCAGTACTTC.